The sequence of this T cell receptor (beta chain) was determined in a study of identical twins. CDR1 is SGHVS, CDR2 FQNEAQ, per germline. V was pared by 5 bases and J by 12 bases, with 5 bases of the junction left unmatched. The CDR3 is 12 residues long. This clonotype appeared a few times. TCRdb recomputed calls from the 5' RACE reads with MiXCR, one row per CDR3 protein. The sample yields approximately 220,000 distinct CDR3 sequences, approximately 9% seen once. The sequence derives from a woman between 18 and 29 years old in good health. Sample: memory (CD45RO+) T cells sorted from blood. V and J are TRBV7-8 and TRBJ2-1, with 9 bases aligning to TRBD1. DNA of the CDR3: TGTGCCAGCAGCGCCGACAGGGGGTTGCAGTTCTTC. Encoded protein: CASSADRGLQFF. The full variable domain, with the rest looked up from reference TRBV7-8 and TRBJ2-1, is GAGVSQSPRYKVAKRGQDVALRCDPISGHVSLFWYQQALGQGPEFLTYFQNEAQLDKSGLPSDRFFAERPEGSVSTLKIQRTQQEDSAVYLCASSADRGLQFFGPGTRLTVL.